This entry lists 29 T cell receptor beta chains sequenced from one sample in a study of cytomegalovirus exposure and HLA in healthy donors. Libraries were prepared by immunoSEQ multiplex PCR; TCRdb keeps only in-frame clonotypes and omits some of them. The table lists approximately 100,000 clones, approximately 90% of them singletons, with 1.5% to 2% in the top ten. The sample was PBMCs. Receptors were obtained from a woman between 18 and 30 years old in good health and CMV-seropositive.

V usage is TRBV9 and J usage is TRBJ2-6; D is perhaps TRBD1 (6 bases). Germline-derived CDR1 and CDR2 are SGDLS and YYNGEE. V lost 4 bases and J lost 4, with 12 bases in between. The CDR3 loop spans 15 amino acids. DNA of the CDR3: TGTGCCAGCAGCCCCCCAGGGGAGGGGGCCAACGTCCTGACTTTC. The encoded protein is CASSPPGEGANVLTF.

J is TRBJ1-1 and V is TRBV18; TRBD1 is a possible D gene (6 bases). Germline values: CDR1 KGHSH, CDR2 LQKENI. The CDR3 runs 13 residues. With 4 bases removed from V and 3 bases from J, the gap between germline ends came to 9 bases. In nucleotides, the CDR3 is TGTGCCAGCTCACTCCGGACAGACACTGAAGCTTTCTTT. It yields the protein CASSLRTDTEAFF.

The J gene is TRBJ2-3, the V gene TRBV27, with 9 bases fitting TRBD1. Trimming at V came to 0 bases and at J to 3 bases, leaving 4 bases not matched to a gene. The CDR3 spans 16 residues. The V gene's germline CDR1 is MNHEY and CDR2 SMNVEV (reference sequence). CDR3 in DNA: TGTGCCAGCAGTTTATCGACAGGGGGTTATACAGATACGCAGTATTTT. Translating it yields CASSLSTGGYTDTQYF.

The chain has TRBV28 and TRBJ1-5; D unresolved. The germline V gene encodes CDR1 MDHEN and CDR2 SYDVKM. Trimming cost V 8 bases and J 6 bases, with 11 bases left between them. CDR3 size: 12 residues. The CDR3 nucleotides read TGTGCCAGCCGAGCCTCGGGTCAGCCCCAGCATTTT. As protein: CASRASGQPQHF.

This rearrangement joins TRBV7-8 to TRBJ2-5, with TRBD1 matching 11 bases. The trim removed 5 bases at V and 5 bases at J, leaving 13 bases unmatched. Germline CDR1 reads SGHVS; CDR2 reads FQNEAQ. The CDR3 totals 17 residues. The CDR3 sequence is CASSPGSRTGGRETQYF. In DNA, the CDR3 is TGTGCCAGCAGCCCCGGAAGTCGGACAGGGGGCCGGGAGACCCAGTACTTC.

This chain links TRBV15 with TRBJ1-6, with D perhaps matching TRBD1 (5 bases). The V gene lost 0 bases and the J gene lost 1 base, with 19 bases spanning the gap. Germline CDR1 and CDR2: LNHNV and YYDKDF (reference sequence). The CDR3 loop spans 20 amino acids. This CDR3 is CATSRDPEGGAISYNSPLHF. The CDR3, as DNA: TGTGCCACCAGCAGAGACCCCGAAGGCGGGGCGATATCCTATAATTCACCCCTCCACTTT.

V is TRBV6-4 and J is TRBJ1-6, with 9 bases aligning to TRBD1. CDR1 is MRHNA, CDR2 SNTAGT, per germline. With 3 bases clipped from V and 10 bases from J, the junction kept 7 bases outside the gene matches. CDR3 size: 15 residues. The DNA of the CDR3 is TGTGCCAGCAGTGAATTTTGGACAGGGGACTCACCCCTCCACTTT. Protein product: CASSEFWTGDSPLHF.

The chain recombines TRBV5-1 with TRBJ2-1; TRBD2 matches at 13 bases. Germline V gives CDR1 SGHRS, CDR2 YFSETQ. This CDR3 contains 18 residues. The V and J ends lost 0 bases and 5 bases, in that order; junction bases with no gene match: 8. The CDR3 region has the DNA TGCGCCAGCAGCTTGGAACTAGCGGGGGGGCTCCCAAACAATGAGCAGTTCTTC. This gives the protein CASSLELAGGLPNNEQFF.

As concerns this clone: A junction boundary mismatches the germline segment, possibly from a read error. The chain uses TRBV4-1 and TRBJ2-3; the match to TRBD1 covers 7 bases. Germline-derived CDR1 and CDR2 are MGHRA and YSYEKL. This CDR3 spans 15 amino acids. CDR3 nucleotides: TGCGCCAGCAGTCAAGGGGGCCCCACCACAGATACGCAGTATTTT. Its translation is CASSQGGPTTDTQYF.

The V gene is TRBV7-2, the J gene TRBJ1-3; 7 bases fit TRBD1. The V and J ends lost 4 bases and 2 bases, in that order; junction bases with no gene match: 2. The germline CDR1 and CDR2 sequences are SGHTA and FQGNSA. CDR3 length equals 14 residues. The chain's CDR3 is CASSSGQPGNTIYF. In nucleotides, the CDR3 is TGTGCCAGCAGCTCGGGACAGCCTGGAAACACCATATATTTT. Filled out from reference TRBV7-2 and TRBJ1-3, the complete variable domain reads GAGVSQSPSNKVTEKGKDVELRCDPISGHTALYWYRQSLGQGLEFLIYFQGNSAPDKSGLPSDRFSAERTGGSVSTLTIQRTQQEDSAVYLCASSSGQPGNTIYFGEGSWLTVV.

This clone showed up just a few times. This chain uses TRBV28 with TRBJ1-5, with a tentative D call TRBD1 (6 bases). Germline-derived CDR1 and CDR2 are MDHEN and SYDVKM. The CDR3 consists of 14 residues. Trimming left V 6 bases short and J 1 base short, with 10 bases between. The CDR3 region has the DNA TGTGCCAGCAGCCCCCAGGGGAGCAATCAGCCCCAGCATTTT. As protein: CASSPQGSNQPQHF.

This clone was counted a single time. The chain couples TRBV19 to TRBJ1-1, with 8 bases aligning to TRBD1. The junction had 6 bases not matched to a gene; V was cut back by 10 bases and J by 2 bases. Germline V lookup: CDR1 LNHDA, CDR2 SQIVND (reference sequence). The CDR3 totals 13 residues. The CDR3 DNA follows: TGTGCCACCGACGACAGGGGTAACACTGAAGCTTTCTTT. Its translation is CATDDRGNTEAFF. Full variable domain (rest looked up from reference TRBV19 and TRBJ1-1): DGGITQSPKYLFRKEGQNVTLSCEQNLNHDAMYWYRQDPGQGLRLIYYSQIVNDFQKGDIAEGYSVSREKKESFPLTVTSAQKNPTAFYLCATDDRGNTEAFFGQGTRLTVV.

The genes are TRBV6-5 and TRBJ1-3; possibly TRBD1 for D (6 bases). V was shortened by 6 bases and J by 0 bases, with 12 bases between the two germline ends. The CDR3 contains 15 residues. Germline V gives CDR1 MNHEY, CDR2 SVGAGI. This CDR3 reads CASRLDSLSGNTIYF. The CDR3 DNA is TGTGCCAGCAGATTGGACAGCCTCTCTGGAAACACCATATATTTT.

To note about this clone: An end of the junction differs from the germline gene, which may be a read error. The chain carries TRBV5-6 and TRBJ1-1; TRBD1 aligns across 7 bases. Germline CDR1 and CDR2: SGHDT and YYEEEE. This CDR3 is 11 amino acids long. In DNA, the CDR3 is TGTGCCAGCAGCTTGCAGACAGGGAAGGTCTTT. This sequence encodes CASSLQTGKVF. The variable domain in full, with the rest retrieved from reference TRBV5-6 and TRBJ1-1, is DAGVTQSPTHLIKTRGQQVTLRCSPKSGHDTVSWYQQALGQGPQFIFQYYEEEERQRGNFPDRFSGHQFPNYSSELNVNALLLGDSALYLCASSLQTGKVFGQGTRLTVV.

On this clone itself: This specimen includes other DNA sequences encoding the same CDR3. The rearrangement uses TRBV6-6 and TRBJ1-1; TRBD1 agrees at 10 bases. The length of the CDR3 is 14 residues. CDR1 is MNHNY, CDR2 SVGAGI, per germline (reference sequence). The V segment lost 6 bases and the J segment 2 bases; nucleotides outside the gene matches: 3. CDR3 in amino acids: CASSPTGGNTEAFF. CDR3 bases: TGTGCCAGCAGCCCGACAGGGGGCAACACTGAAGCTTTCTTT.

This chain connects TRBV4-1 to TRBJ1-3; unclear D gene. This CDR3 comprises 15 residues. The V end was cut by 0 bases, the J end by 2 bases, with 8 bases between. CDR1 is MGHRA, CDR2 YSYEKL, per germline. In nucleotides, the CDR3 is TGCGCCAGCAGCCAAGATAGCATAACTGGAAACACCATATATTTT. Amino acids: CASSQDSITGNTIYF.

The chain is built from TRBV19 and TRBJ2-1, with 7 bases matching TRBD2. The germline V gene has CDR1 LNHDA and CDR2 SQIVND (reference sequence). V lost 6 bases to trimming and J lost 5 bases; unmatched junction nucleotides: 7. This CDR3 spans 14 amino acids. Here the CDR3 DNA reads TGTGCCAGTAGGTGGGGGGGACGGAACAATGAGCAGTTCTTC. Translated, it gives CASRWGGRNNEQFF.

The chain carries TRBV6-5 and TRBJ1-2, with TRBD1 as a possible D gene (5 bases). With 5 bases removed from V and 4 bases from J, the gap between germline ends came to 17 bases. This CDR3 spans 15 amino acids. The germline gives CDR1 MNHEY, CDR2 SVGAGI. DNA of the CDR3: TGTGCCAGCAGTATATACCGGGACTGGGGCTATGGCTACACCTTC. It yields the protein CASSIYRDWGYGYTF.

CDR3 amino acids: CASSQFSRSGSYNSPLHF. The CDR3 coding sequence is TGCGCCAGCAGCCAATTCAGTCGGAGCGGCTCCTATAATTCACCCCTCCACTTT. The chain combines TRBV4-3 with TRBJ1-6; D is unresolved. CDR1 and CDR2 (germline): LGHNA, YSLEER. V shed 2 bases and J shed 0 bases, with 14 bases lying between them. This CDR3 spans 18 amino acids.

The CDR3 is CASSELGEASYEQYF. CDR3 sequence (DNA): TGTGCCAGCAGTGAACTAGGGGAGGCCTCCTACGAGCAGTACTTC. This chain connects TRBV6-1 to TRBJ2-7; a weak D match, TRBD2 (6 bases). Per the germline V gene, CDR1 is MNHNS and CDR2 is SASEGT. Trimming removed 2 bases from V and 0 bases from J, with 11 bases in between. The CDR3 extends over 15 amino acids.

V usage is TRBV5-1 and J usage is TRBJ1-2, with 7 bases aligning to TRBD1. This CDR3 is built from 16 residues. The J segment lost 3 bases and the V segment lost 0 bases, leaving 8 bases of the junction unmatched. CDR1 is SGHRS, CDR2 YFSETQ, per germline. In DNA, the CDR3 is TGCGCCAGCAGCTTGGCTGAAAGGACAGGCGACTATGGCTACACCTTC. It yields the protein CASSLAERTGDYGYTF.

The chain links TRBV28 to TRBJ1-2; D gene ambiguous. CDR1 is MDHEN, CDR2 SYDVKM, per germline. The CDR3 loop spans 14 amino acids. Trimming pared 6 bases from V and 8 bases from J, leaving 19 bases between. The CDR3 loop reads CASSPPGTSEGYTF. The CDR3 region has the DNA TGTGCCAGCAGCCCACCGGGAACATCGGAAGGCTACACCTTC.

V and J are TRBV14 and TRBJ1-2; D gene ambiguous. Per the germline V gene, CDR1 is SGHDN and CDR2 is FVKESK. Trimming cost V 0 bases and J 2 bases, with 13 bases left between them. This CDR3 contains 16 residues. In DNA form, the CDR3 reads TGTGCCAGCAGCCAAGAAGCTCGGCGGATGAACTATGGCTACACCTTC. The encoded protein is CASSQEARRMNYGYTF.

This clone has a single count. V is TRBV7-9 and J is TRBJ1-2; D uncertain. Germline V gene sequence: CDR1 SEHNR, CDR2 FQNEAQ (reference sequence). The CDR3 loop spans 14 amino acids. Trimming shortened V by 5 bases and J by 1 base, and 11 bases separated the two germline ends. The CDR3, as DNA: TGTGCCAGCAGCCCAGCACAGAGTAACTATGGCTACACCTTC. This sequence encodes CASSPAQSNYGYTF.

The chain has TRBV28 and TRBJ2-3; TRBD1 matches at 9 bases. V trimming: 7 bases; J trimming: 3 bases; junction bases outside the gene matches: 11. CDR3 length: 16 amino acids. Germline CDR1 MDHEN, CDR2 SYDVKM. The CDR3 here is CASTNRDRVSTDTQYF. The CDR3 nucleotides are TGTGCCAGCACCAATAGGGACAGGGTATCGACAGATACGCAGTATTTT.

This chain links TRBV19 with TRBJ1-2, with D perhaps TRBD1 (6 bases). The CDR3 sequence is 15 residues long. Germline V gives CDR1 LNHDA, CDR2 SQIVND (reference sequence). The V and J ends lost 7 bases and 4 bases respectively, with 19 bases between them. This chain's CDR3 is CASNRDIRGSYGYTF. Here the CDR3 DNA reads TGTGCCAGTAACAGGGACATTCGAGGCTCCTATGGCTACACCTTC.

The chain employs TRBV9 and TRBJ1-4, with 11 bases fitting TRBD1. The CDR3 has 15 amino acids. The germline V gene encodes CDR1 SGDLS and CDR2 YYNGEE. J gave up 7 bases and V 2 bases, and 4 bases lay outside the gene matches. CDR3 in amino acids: CASSVGQGAREKLFF. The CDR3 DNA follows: TGTGCCAGCAGCGTCGGACAGGGGGCGCGTGAAAAACTGTTTTTT.

CDR3 in amino acids: CASSLEARDTQYF. The CDR3 region has the DNA TGTGCCAGCAGCTTAGAAGCTCGGGATACGCAGTATTTT. The chain uses TRBV11-2 and TRBJ2-3, with no clear D. V was clipped by 0 bases and J by 6 bases, with 7 bases between them. Germline V gene sequence: CDR1 SGHAT, CDR2 FQNNGV. The CDR3 spans 13 residues.

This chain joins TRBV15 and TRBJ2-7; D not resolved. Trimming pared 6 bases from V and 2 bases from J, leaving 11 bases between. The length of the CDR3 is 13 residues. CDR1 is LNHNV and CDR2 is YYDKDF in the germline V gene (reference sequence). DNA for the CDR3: TGTGCCACCAGACAGTCACCCGCCTACGAGCAGTACTTC. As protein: CATRQSPAYEQYF.